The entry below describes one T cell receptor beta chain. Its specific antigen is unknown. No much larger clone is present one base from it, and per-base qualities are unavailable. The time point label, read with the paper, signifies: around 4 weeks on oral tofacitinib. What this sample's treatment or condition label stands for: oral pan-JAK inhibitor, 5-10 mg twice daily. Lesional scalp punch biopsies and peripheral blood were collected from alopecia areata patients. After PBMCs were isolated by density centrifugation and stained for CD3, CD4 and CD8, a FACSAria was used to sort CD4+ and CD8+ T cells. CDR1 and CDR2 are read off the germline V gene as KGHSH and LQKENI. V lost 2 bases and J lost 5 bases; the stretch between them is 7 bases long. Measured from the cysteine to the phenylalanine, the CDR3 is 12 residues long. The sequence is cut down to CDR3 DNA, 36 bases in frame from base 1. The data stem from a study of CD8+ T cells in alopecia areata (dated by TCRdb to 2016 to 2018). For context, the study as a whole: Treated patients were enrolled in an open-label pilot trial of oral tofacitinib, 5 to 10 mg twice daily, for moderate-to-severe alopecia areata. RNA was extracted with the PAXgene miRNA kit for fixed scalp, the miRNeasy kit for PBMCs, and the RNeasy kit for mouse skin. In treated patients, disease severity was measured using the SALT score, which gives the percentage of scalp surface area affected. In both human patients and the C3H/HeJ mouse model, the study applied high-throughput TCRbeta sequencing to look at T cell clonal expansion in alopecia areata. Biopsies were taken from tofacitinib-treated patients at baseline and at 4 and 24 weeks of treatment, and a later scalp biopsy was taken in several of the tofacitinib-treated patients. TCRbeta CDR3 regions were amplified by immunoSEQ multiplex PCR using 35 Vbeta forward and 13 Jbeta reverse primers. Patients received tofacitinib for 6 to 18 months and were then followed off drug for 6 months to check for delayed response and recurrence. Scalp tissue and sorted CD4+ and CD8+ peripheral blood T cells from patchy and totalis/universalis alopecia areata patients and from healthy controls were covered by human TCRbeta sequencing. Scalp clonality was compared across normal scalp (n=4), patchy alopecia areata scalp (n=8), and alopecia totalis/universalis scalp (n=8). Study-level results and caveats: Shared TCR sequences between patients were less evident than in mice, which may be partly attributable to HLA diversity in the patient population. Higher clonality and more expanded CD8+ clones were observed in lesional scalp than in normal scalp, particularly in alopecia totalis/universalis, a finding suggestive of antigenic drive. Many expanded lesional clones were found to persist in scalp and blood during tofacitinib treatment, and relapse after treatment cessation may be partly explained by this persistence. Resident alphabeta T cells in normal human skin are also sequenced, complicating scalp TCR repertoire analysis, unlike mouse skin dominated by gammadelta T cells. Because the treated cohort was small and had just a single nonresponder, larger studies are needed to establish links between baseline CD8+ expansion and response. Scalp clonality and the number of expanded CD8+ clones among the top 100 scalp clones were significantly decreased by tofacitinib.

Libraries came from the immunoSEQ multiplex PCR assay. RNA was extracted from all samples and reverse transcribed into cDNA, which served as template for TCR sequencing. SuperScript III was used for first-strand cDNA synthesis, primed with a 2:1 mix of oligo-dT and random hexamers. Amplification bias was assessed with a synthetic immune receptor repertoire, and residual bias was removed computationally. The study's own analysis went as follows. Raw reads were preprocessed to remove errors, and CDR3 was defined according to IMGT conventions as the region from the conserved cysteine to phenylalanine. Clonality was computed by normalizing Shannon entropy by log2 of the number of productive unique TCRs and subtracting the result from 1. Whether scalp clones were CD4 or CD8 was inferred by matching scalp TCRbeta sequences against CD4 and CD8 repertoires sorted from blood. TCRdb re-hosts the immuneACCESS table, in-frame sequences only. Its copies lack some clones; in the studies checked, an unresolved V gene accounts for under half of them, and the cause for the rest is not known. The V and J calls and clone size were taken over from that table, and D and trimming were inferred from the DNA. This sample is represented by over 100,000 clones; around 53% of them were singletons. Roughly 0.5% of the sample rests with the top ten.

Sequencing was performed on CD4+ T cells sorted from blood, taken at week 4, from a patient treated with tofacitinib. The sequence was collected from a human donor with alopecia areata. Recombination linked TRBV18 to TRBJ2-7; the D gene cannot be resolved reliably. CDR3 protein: CASSPYGHEQYF. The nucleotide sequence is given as TGTGCCAGCTCACCATACGGTCACGAGCAGTACTTC.